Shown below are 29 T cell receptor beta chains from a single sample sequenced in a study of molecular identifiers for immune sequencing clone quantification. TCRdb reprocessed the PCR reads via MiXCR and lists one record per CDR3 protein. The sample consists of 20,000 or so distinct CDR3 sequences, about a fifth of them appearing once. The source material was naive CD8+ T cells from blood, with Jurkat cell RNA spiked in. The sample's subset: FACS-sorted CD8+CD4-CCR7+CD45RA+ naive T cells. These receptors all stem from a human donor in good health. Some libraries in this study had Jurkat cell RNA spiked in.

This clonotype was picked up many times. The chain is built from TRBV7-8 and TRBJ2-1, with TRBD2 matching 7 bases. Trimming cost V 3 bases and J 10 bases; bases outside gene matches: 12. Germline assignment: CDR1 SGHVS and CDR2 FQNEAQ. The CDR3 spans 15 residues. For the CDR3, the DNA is TGTGCCAGCAGCTTTGGGGCTAGGGCCGGGGGGGAGCAGTTCTTC. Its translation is CASSFGARAGGEQFF.

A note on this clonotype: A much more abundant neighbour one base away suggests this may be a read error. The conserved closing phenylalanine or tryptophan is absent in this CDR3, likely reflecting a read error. DNA of the CDR3: TGCAGCGTTGATCTGGGGAAGCAGTTCCTC. Its translation is CSVDLGKQFL. The chain recombines TRBV29-1 with TRBJ2-1; D gene uncertain. Trimming took 3 bases from V and 11 from J, leaving 8 bases between them. The CDR3 totals 10 residues. The germline V gene encodes CDR1 SQVTM and CDR2 ANQGSEA.

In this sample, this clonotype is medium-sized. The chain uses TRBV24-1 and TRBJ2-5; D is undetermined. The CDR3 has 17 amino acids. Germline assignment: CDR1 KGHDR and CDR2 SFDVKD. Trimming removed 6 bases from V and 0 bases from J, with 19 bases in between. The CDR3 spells CATSNAVVVGYQETQYF. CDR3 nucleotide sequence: TGTGCCACCAGTAATGCGGTGGTAGTGGGGTACCAAGAGACCCAGTACTTC.

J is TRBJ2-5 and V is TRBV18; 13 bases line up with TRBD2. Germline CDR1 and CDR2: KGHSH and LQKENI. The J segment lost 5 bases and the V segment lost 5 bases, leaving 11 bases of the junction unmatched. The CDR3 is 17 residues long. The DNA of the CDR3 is TGTGCCAGCTCATTCCTGGGACTAGCGGGATATCAGGAGACCCAGTACTTC. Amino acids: CASSFLGLAGYQETQYF.

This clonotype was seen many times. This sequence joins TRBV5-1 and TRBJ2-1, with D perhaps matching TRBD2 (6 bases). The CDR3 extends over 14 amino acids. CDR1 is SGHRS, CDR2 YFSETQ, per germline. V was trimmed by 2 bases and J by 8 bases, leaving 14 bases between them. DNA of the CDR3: TGCGCCAGCAGCTTCACGGCGGGGATGGATGAGCAGTTCTTC. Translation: CASSFTAGMDEQFF. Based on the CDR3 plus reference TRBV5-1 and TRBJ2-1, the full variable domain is KAGVTQTPRYLIKTRGQQVTLSCSPISGHRSVSWYQQTPGQGLQFLFEYFSETQRNKGNFPGRFSGRQFSNSRSEMNVSTLELGDSALYLCASSFTAGMDEQFFGPGTRLTVL.

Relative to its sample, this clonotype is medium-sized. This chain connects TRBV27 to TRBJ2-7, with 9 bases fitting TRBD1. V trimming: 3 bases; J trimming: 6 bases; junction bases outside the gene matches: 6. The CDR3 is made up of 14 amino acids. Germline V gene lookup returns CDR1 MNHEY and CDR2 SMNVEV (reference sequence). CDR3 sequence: CASSFPGQGGEQYF. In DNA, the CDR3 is TGTGCCAGCAGTTTCCCGGGACAGGGAGGCGAGCAGTACTTC.

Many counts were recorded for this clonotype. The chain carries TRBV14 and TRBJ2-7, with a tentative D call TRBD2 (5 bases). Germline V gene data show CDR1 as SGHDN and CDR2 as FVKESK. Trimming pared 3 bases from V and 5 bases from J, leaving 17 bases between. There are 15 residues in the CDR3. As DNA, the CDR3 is TGTGCCAGCAGCCACGGGATTCCACCGGCCCACGAGCAGTACTTC. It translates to CASSHGIPPAHEQYF.

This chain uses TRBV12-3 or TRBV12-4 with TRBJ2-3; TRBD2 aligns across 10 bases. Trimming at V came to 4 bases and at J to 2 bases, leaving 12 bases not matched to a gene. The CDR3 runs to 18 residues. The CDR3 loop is CASSSTPGLATYTDTQYF. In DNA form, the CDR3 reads TGTGCCAGCAGTTCCACACCGGGACTAGCGACCTACACAGATACGCAGTATTTT.

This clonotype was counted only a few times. CDR3 in DNA: TGTGCCAGCAGCTTAGTTTGGGGGGCCAACGTCCTGACTTTC. Encoded protein: CASSLVWGANVLTF. J is TRBJ2-6 and V is TRBV13; D unclear. The V gene lost 1 base and the J gene lost 4 bases, with 5 bases spanning the gap. The CDR3 is 14 amino acids. Looked up from germline, CDR1 is PRHDT and CDR2 is FYEKMQ (reference sequence).

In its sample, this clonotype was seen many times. In nucleotides, the CDR3 is TGTGCCAGCAGTTACGTTTTGTCCCTCTCCTACAATGAGCAGTTCTTC. Its protein is CASSYVLSLSYNEQFF. This sequence joins TRBV6-2 or TRBV6-3 and TRBJ2-1; no clear D gene. This CDR3 is built from 16 residues. In germline, CDR1 is MNHEY, CDR2 SVGEGT. With 2 bases removed from V and 0 bases from J, the gap between germline ends came to 11 bases.

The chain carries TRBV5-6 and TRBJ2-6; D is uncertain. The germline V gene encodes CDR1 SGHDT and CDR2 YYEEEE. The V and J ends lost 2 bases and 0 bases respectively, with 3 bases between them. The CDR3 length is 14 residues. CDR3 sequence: CASSFNSGANVLTF. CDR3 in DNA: TGTGCCAGCAGCTTCAACTCTGGGGCCAACGTCCTGACTTTC.

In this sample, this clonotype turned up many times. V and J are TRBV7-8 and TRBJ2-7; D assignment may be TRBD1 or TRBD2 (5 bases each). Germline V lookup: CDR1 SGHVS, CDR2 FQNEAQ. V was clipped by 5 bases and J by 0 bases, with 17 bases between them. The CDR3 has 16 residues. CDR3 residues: CASSPLVGDRSYEQYF. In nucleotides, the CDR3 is TGTGCCAGCAGCCCACTAGTGGGGGACCGCTCCTACGAGCAGTACTTC.

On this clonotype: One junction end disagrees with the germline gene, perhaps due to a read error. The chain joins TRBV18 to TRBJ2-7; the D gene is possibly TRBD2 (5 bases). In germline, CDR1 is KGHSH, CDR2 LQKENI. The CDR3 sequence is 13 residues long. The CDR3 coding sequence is TGTGCCGGCTCACCCCCCGGGGTCTACGAGCAGTACTTC. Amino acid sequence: CAGSPPGVYEQYF.

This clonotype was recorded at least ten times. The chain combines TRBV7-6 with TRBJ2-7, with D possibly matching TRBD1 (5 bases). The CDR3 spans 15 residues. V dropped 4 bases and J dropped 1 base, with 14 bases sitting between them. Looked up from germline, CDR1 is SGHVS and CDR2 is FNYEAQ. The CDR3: CASSSQPQVSYEQYF. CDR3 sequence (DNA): TGTGCCAGCAGCTCCCAGCCACAGGTTTCCTACGAGCAGTACTTC.

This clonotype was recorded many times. The CDR3 sequence: CSAEVGTGELFF. The CDR3 DNA sequence: TGCAGCGCAGAGGTTGGCACCGGGGAGCTGTTTTTT. The rearrangement uses TRBV29-1 and TRBJ2-2; D remains ambiguous. The germline gives CDR1 SQVTM, CDR2 ANQGSEA. The CDR3 has 12 amino acids. V gave up 7 bases and J gave up 4 bases, with 10 bases separating them.

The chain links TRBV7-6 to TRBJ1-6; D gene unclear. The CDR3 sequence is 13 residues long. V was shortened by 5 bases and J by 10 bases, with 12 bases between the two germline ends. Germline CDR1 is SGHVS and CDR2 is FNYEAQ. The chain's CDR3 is CASSGGSGSPLHF. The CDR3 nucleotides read TGTGCCAGCAGCGGTGGGAGTGGCTCACCCCTCCACTTT. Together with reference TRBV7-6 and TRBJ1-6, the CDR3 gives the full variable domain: GAGVSQSPRYKVTKRGQDVALRCDPISGHVSLYWYRQALGQGPEFLTYFNYEAQQDKSGLPNDRFSAERPEGSISTLTIQRTEQRDSAMYRCASSGGSGSPLHFGNGTRLTVT.

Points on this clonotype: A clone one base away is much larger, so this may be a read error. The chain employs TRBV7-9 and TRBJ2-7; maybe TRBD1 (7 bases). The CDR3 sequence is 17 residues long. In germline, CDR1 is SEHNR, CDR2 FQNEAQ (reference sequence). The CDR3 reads CTSSLEEGAVILYEQYF. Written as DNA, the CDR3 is TGTACCAGCAGCTTAGAGGAGGGGGCAGTCATCCTCTACGAGCAGTACTTC.

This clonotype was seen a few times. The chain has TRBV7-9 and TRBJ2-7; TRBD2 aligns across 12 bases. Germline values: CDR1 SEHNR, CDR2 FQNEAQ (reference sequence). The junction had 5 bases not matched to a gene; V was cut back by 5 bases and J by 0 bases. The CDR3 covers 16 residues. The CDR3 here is CASSPSSGRASYEQYF. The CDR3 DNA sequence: TGTGCCAGCAGCCCATCTAGCGGGAGGGCCTCCTACGAGCAGTACTTC.

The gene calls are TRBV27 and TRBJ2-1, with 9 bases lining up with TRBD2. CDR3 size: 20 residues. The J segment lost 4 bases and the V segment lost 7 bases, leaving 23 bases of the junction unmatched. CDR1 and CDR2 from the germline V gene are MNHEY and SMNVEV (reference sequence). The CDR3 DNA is TGTGCCAGCAAAACCGAAACCGTAGCGGGAGCTGCTTTGCATTACAATGAGCAGTTCTTC. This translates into CASKTETVAGAALHYNEQFF.

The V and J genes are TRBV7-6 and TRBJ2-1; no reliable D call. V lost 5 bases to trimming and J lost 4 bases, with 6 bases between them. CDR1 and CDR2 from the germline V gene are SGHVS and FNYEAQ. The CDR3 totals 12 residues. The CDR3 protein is CASSPMYNEQFF. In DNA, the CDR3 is TGTGCCAGCAGCCCTATGTACAATGAGCAGTTCTTC.

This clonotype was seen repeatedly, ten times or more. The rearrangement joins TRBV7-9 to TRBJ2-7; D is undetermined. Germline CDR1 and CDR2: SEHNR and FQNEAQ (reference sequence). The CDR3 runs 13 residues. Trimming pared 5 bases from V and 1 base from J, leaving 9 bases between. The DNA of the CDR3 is TGTGCCAGCAGCCTGACCGAATCCTACGAGCAGTACTTC. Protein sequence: CASSLTESYEQYF.

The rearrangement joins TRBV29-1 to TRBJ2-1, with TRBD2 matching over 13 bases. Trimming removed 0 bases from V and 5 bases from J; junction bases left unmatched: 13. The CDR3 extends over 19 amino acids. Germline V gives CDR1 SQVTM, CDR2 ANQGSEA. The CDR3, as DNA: TGCAGCGTTGAAGATCCCACACTCACGACTAGCGGGGGGAACAATGAGCAGTTCTTC. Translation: CSVEDPTLTTSGGNNEQFF.

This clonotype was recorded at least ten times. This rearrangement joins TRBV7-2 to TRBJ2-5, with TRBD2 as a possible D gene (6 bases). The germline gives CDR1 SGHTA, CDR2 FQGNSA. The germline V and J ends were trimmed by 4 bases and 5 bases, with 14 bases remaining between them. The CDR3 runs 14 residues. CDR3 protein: CASSWVGGAETQYF. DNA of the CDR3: TGTGCCAGCAGCTGGGTGGGCGGGGCGGAGACCCAGTACTTC.

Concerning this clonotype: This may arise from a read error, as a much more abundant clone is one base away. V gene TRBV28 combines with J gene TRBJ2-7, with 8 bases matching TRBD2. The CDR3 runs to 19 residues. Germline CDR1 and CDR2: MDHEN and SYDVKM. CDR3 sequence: CASSHILGVTGTSSDERYF. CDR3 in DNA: TGTGCCAGCAGCCACATCTTAGGAGTAACCGGGACTAGTAGCGACGAGCGGTACTTC.

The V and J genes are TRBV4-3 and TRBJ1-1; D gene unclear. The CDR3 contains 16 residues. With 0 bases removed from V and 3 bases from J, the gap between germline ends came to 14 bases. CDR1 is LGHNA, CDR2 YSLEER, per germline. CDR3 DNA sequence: TGCGCCAGCAGCCAAGATCTGGCAGCTCGCCACACTGAAGCTTTCTTT. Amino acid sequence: CASSQDLAARHTEAFF.

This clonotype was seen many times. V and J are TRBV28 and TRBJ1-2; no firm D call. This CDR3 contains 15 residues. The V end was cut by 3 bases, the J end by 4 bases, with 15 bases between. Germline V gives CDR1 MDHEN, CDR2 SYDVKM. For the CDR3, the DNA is TGTGCCAGCAGTTTTCCCCCGGCGGGTTTCTATGGCTACACCTTC. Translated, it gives CASSFPPAGFYGYTF.

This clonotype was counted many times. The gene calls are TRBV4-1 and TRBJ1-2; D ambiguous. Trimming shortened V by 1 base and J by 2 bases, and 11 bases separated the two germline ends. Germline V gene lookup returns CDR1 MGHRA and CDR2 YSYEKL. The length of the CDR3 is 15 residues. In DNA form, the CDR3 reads TGCGCCAGCAGCCAAGGCGCAGGCAGAAACTATGGCTACACCTTC. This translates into CASSQGAGRNYGYTF.

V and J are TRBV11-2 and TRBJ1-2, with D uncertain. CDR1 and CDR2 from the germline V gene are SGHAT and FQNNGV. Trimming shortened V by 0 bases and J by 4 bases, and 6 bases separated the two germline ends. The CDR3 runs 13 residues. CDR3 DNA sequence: TGTGCCAGCAGCTTAGAGGCAGGCTATGGCTACACCTTC. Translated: CASSLEAGYGYTF.

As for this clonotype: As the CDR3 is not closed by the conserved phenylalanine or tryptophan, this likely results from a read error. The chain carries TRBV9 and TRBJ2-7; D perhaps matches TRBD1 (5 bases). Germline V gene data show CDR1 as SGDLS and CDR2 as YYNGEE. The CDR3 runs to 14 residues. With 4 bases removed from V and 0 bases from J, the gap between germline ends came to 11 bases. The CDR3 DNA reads TGTGCCAGCAGCTCCCCAGGGAACTCCTACGAGCAGTACTCC. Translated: CASSSPGNSYEQYS.